Below are 29 T cell receptor beta chains sequenced from a single sample in a study of early T cells in non-severe SARS-CoV-2 infection. TCRdb recomputed calls from the 5' RACE reads with MiXCR, one row per CDR3 protein. The repertoire has about 60,000 distinct CDR3 sequences, under 15% of them found once; the top ten carry roughly 4.6%. The specimen was whole blood. These TCRs come from an adult who was a healthcare worker with PCR-confirmed SARS-CoV-2 infection or an uninfected control (not recorded which).

This clonotype was counted only a few times. The V gene is TRBV7-7, the J gene TRBJ2-1, with D unclear. In germline, CDR1 is SSHAT, CDR2 FNYEAQ (reference sequence). Trimming removed 2 bases from V and 8 bases from J, with 13 bases in between. The CDR3 length is 14 residues. CDR3 protein: CASSLMGIGDEQFF. The CDR3 nucleotides are TGTGCCAGCAGCTTAATGGGAATCGGTGATGAGCAGTTCTTC.

This sequence joins TRBV10-1 and TRBJ1-4, with 8 bases aligning to TRBD1. Germline CDR1 reads WNHNN; CDR2 reads SYGVQD (reference sequence). This CDR3 is built from 14 residues. With V trimmed by 3 bases and J by 10 bases, 7 bases remained unmatched. The CDR3 nucleotides are TGCGCCAGCAGTGAACAGACAGGGGACGCAAAACTGTTTTTT. Translation: CASSEQTGDAKLFF.

Ten or more counts support this clonotype. The V call is TRBV5-8, the J call TRBJ2-3; TRBD2 matches at 11 bases. Germline V lookup: CDR1 SGHTS, CDR2 YDEGEE. The CDR3 covers 17 residues. J was trimmed by 3 bases and V by 2 bases; bases with no gene match: 8. The DNA of the CDR3 is TGTGCCAGCAGCTTAATGGATAGCGGGAGGGCGACAGATACGCAGTATTTT. This encodes CASSLMDSGRATDTQYF.

V is TRBV10-2 and J is TRBJ2-7; the D call may be TRBD1 or TRBD2 (5 bases each). Trimming cost V 0 bases and J 0 bases, with 12 bases left between them. The CDR3 is made up of 16 amino acids. CDR1 and CDR2 (germline): WSHSY, SAAADI. As DNA, the CDR3 is TGCGCCAGCAGTGAGTCTTCACTAGACAGCTCCTACGAGCAGTACTTC. Encoded protein: CASSESSLDSSYEQYF.

The count of this clonotype is one. J is TRBJ1-4 and V is TRBV11-3, with D possibly being TRBD1 (5 bases). The CDR3 spans 15 residues. Germline-derived CDR1 and CDR2 are SGHNT and YENEEA. V lost 4 bases, J lost 5 bases, and 14 bases lay in between. CDR3 DNA: TGTGCCAGCAGCTCAGATATCAGGGAGAATGAAAAACTGTTTTTT. The encoded protein is CASSSDIRENEKLFF.

This clonotype was recorded many times. The chain has TRBV28 and TRBJ2-7; 10 bases fit TRBD1. V lost 2 bases and J lost 3; bases outside the gene matches: 4. Germline CDR1 is MDHEN and CDR2 is SYDVKM. The CDR3 runs to 15 residues. The CDR3 coding sequence is TGTGCCAGCAGTTTAGCCGGGACAGGGGACTACGAGCAGTACTTC. It is translated as CASSLAGTGDYEQYF.

This chain joins TRBV6-2 or TRBV6-3 and TRBJ1-5, with D hard to call. There are 15 residues in the CDR3. Germline V gene data show CDR1 as MNHEY and CDR2 as SVGEGT. The V end lost 6 bases, the J end lost 2 bases, and 14 bases lay between the germline ends. This CDR3 is CASSPNLNGNQPQHF. CDR3 nucleotides: TGTGCCAGCAGCCCTAACCTAAACGGCAATCAGCCCCAGCATTTT.

This clonotype was found many times. The CDR3 DNA reads TGTGCCAGCAGAATGGACGTTAGGGCCAAACTGTTTTTT. Its protein is CASRMDVRAKLFF. The chain carries TRBV2 and TRBJ1-4; D remains ambiguous. The V and J ends lost 6 bases and 11 bases respectively, with 16 bases between them. The CDR3 has 13 residues. Germline-derived CDR1 and CDR2 are SNHLY and FYNNEI.

This clonotype was detected many times. The rearrangement links TRBV5-3 to TRBJ1-5; D remains unclear. TRBV5-3 is an ORF, and what it does is uncertain. Trimming left V 2 bases short and J 3 bases short, with 9 bases between. The CDR3 contains 14 residues. CDR3 coding DNA: TGTGCCAGAAGCTTATGGCAGCTCAATCAGCCCCAGCATTTT. It specifies CARSLWQLNQPQHF.

This clonotype was found a few times. V is TRBV27 and J is TRBJ2-5; 9 nucleotides align to TRBD2. Germline assignment: CDR1 MNHEY and CDR2 SMNVEV (reference sequence). With V trimmed by 3 bases and J by 7 bases, 9 bases remained unmatched. This CDR3 has 15 residues. The CDR3 loop reads CASSFASGVLGTQYF. For the CDR3, the DNA is TGTGCCAGCAGTTTTGCTAGCGGGGTCTTGGGGACCCAGTACTTC.

This clonotype was seen repeatedly, ten times or more. The chain couples TRBV10-1 to TRBJ2-7; no clear D gene. V lost 0 bases to trimming and J lost 1 base, with 7 bases between them. CDR1 is WNHNN, CDR2 SYGVQD, per germline (reference sequence). This CDR3 has 14 amino acids. CDR3 amino acids: CASSESLQSYEQYF. CDR3 bases: TGCGCCAGCAGTGAGTCGCTGCAGTCCTACGAGCAGTACTTC.

There are many counts of this clonotype. This chain joins TRBV5-4 and TRBJ2-5; 10 bases fit TRBD2. V shed 1 base, J shed 1 base, and the junction held 10 bases outside the gene matches. Germline CDR1 is SGHNT and CDR2 is YYREEE (reference sequence). CDR3 length: 18 residues. CDR3 in amino acids: CASSLRSGRAASQETQYF. The CDR3 DNA sequence: TGTGCCAGCAGCTTGCGGAGCGGGAGGGCCGCTTCCCAAGAGACCCAGTACTTC.

The rearrangement uses TRBV7-9 and TRBJ2-1, with 7 positions matching TRBD2. The germline V gene has CDR1 SEHNR and CDR2 FQNEAQ (reference sequence). J lost 14 bases, V lost 3 bases, and 13 bases had no gene match. This CDR3 has 14 amino acids. The CDR3 bases are TGTGCCAGCAGCTTTTTGGGGGAGAGCGGGAACAAGTTCTTC. Amino acid sequence: CASSFLGESGNKFF. The full variable domain, with the rest looked up from reference TRBV7-9 and TRBJ2-1, is DTGVSQNPRHKITKRGQNVTFRCDPISEHNRLYWYRQTLGQGPEFLTYFQNEAQLEKSRLLSDRFSAERPKGSFSTLEIQRTEQGDSAMYLCASSFLGESGNKFFGPGTRLTVL.

This clonotype occurred a few times. The chain couples TRBV28 to TRBJ1-1; D gene ambiguous. Trimming shortened V by 6 bases and J by 4 bases, and 12 bases separated the two germline ends. CDR1 MDHEN and CDR2 SYDVKM come from the germline V gene. There are 13 residues in the CDR3. The CDR3 coding sequence is TGTGCCAGCAGCGAGGCGAAAGGCACTGAAGCTTTCTTT. This encodes CASSEAKGTEAFF.

This clonotype was recorded many times. V usage is TRBV20-1 and J usage is TRBJ1-5; weak D call: TRBD1 (5 bases). There are 14 residues in the CDR3. The germline gives CDR1 DFQATT, CDR2 SNEGSKA (reference sequence). Trimming removed 3 bases at V and 9 bases at J, with 18 bases between. The CDR3 here is CSARPGTGERPQHF. CDR3 coding DNA: TGCAGTGCTAGGCCCGGGACGGGGGAACGGCCCCAGCATTTT.

The V call is TRBV2, the J call TRBJ2-3; 7 nucleotides align to TRBD2. The V and J ends lost 4 bases and 0 bases, in that order; junction bases with no gene match: 4. Germline CDR1 reads SNHLY; CDR2 reads FYNNEI. The CDR3 runs 15 residues. The DNA for the CDR3 is TGTGCCAGCAGTGGGGGACTAACTAGCACAGATACGCAGTATTTT. Protein product: CASSGGLTSTDTQYF.

This clonotype was found many times. The rearrangement uses TRBV2 and TRBJ1-4, with 10 bases matching TRBD1. Germline assignment: CDR1 SNHLY and CDR2 FYNNEI. The CDR3 has 14 amino acids. The V segment lost 3 bases and the J segment 15 bases; nucleotides outside the gene matches: 10. The CDR3 DNA reads TGTGCCAGCAGTGAGGGACAGGGGTCCCGAGTCGTGTTTTTT. Translated, it gives CASSEGQGSRVVFF.

The genes are TRBV29-1 and TRBJ1-1; D gene unclear. The CDR3 is 12 residues long. V lost 7 bases and J lost 6, with 15 bases in between. In germline, CDR1 is SQVTM, CDR2 ANQGSEA. This CDR3 is CSALEGVAEAFF. CDR3 sequence (DNA): TGCAGCGCCCTCGAGGGAGTCGCTGAAGCTTTCTTT.

This clonotype has ten or more counts. V and J are TRBV29-1 and TRBJ1-1; TRBD1 matches at 7 bases. Losses at the gene ends were 4 bases for V and 0 bases for J; bases not matched to a gene: 2. The CDR3 is 13 residues long. CDR1 and CDR2 from the germline V gene are SQVTM and ANQGSEA. For the CDR3, the DNA is TGCAGCGTTGTAGGGGGCATGAACACTGAAGCTTTCTTT. Translation gives CSVVGGMNTEAFF. Together with reference TRBV29-1 and TRBJ1-1, the CDR3 gives the full variable domain: SAVISQKPSRDICQRGTSLTIQCQVDSQVTMMFWYRQQPGQSLTLIATANQGSEATYESGFVIDKFPISRPNLTFSTLTVSNMSPEDSSIYLCSVVGGMNTEAFFGQGTRLTVV.

The chain recombines TRBV28 with TRBJ1-2, with TRBD1 identical over 10 bases. The CDR3 sequence is 14 residues long. CDR1 is MDHEN, CDR2 SYDVKM, per germline. The V gene end was trimmed by 6 bases and the J gene end by 4 bases; junction bases not matched to a gene: 5. CDR3 in DNA: TGTGCCAGCAGATGGACAGGGGGGAGCTATGGCTACACCTTC. Amino acid sequence: CASRWTGGSYGYTF.

This clonotype was seen many times. The V and J genes are TRBV6-2 or TRBV6-3 and TRBJ1-1; the D is unclear. The CDR3 extends over 12 amino acids. The V and J ends lost 6 bases and 5 bases respectively, with 10 bases between them. Germline CDR1 reads MNHEY; CDR2 reads SVGEGT. For the CDR3, the DNA is TGTGCCAGCAGGGGTGTGGGGACTGAAGCTTTCTTT. This encodes CASRGVGTEAFF.

The table lists this clonotype with a few counts. The chain is built from TRBV28 and TRBJ1-6, with 7 bases lining up with TRBD1. V was clipped by 5 bases and J by 15 bases; unmatched bases: 16. The CDR3 contains 15 residues. The V gene's germline CDR1 is MDHEN and CDR2 SYDVKM. In nucleotides, the CDR3 is TGTGCCAGCAGTCTAACAGGGGTTCAATACTTGCGCCTCCACTTT. It is translated as CASSLTGVQYLRLHF.

This clonotype was seen at least ten times. V usage is TRBV5-1 and J usage is TRBJ1-5, with no clear D. The CDR3 has 15 residues. Trimming took off 0 bases at V and 0 bases at J, with 7 bases between the two ends. The germline gives CDR1 SGHRS, CDR2 YFSETQ. CDR3 protein: CASSLGGDSNQPQHF. CDR3 bases: TGCGCCAGCAGCTTGGGAGGAGATAGCAATCAGCCCCAGCATTTT.

The sample holds many counts of this clonotype. V is TRBV6-4 and J is TRBJ2-1; D is perhaps TRBD2 (5 bases). CDR3 length: 16 residues. CDR1 is MRHNA, CDR2 SNTAGT, per germline. Trimming shortened V by 6 bases and J by 6 bases, and 21 bases separated the two germline ends. The CDR3 is CASSADPDGGGNEQFF. The CDR3 nucleotides read TGTGCCAGCAGCGCCGATCCGGACGGAGGTGGCAATGAGCAGTTCTTC.

This clonotype was seen a handful of times. This chain joins TRBV7-9 and TRBJ2-2; no firm D call. The V and J ends lost 3 bases and 4 bases respectively, with 9 bases between them. The CDR3 covers 14 residues. The germline gives CDR1 SEHNR, CDR2 FQNEAQ (reference sequence). In nucleotides, the CDR3 is TGTGCCAGCAGCTTTCTGGCGAGCACCGGGGAGCTGTTTTTT. The encoded protein is CASSFLASTGELFF.

This clonotype occurred a few times. The rearrangement uses TRBV4-3 and TRBJ1-6; D is perhaps TRBD1 (5 bases). Per the germline V gene, CDR1 is LGHNA and CDR2 is YSLEER. This CDR3 comprises 17 residues. V lost 1 base and J 0 bases, leaving 10 bases between the germline ends. CDR3 region: CASSQGGSLSYNSPLHF. CDR3 nucleotides: TGCGCCAGCAGCCAAGGGGGGAGCCTCTCCTATAATTCACCCCTCCACTTT.

This clonotype was observed a handful of times. The V gene is TRBV24-1, the J gene TRBJ2-7; no clear D gene. Trimming left V 9 bases short and J 2 bases short, with 10 bases between. The CDR3 totals 12 residues. In germline, CDR1 is KGHDR, CDR2 SFDVKD. CDR3 in amino acids: CATGTIPYEQYF. The CDR3 DNA sequence: TGTGCCACCGGAACAATCCCCTACGAGCAGTACTTC.

This clonotype was seen a handful of times. This may come from a read error, since a much larger clone is one base off. The J gene is TRBJ2-7, the V gene TRBV28, with D maybe TRBD1 (5 bases). The CDR3 loop spans 12 amino acids. Germline V lookup: CDR1 MDHEN, CDR2 SYDVKM. V gave up 2 bases and J gave up 5 bases, with 7 bases separating them. This CDR3 is CASSLQGHEQYF. The CDR3 DNA reads as TGTGCCAGCAGTTTACAGGGCCACGAGCAGTACTTC.

The table lists this clonotype with many counts. The chain is built from TRBV29-1 and TRBJ2-7; D call uncertain. The V gene lost 5 bases and the J gene lost 1 base, with 12 bases spanning the gap. CDR3 length equals 13 residues. CDR1 is SQVTM and CDR2 is ANQGSEA in the germline V gene. Written as DNA, the CDR3 is TGCAGCGTTATAGGGCTTGATTCCTACGAGCAGTACTTC. Translated, it gives CSVIGLDSYEQYF.